A selection of T cell receptor beta chains follows, all from one sample in a study of T cell responses to AZD1222 COVID-19 vaccine. The repertoire was sequenced with immunoSEQ multiplex PCR; TCRdb's copy has only in-frame clones and lacks some. Of under 110,000 clones listed, about 90% are singletons. The specimen was peripheral blood, collected on day 0 of AZD1222 vaccination. The receptors here all came from an adult in good health. The CDR3 runs from the conserved cysteine through the conserved F or W. Each record gives: V gene, J gene, D gene, clone size, CDR3 DNA, CDR3 protein. The D gene is left open where the match is weak. The listing skips clone size in some rows; elsewhere it reads once, few, many or a size class.

V gene: TRBV28
J gene: TRBJ1-5
D gene: NA
clone size: NA
CDR3 DNA: TGTGCCAGCATATTCGGGAATAGCAATCAGCCCCAGCATTTT
CDR3 protein: CASIFGNSNQPQHF

V gene: TRBV2
J gene: TRBJ1-4
D gene: NA
clone size: NA
CDR3 DNA: TGTGCCAGCAGTGAATGGGGGGAACCTAATGAAAAACTGTTTTTT
CDR3 protein: CASSEWGEPNEKLFF

V gene: TRBV18
J gene: TRBJ1-6
D gene: NA
clone size: NA
CDR3 DNA: TGTGCCAGCTCACCAAAACTCAGGACAGCGGATAATTCACCCCTCCACTTT
CDR3 protein: CASSPKLRTADNSPLHF

V gene: TRBV7-6
J gene: TRBJ1-3
D gene: TRBD1
clone size: NA
CDR3 DNA: TGTGCCAGCAGCTTAGCCTCGGGGACAGGTGGAAACACCATATATTTT
CDR3 protein: CASSLASGTGGNTIYF

V gene: TRBV3-1/TRBV3-2
J gene: TRBJ1-1
D gene: NA
clone size: NA
CDR3 DNA: TGTGCCAGCAGCCGGGAGGCCTTTGACACTGAAGCTTTCTTT
CDR3 protein: CASSREAFDTEAFF

V gene: TRBV15
J gene: TRBJ1-4
D gene: NA
clone size: NA
CDR3 DNA: TGTGCCACCAGCAGAGCGCGGCAGGGGAATGAAAAACTGTTTTTT
CDR3 protein: CATSRARQGNEKLFF

V gene: TRBV29-1
J gene: TRBJ2-2
D gene: TRBD2
clone size: NA
CDR3 DNA: TGCAGCGTTGAAATGGCCCGACTAGCGGGGGGGAGCACCGGGGAGCTGTTTTTT
CDR3 protein: CSVEMARLAGGSTGELFF

V gene: TRBV2
J gene: TRBJ2-5
D gene: TRBD2
clone size: NA
CDR3 DNA: TGTGCCAGCAGTCAATGGGGACTAGCGGGACAAGAGACCCAGTACTTC
CDR3 protein: CASSQWGLAGQETQYF

V gene: TRBV18
J gene: TRBJ2-7
D gene: TRBD2
clone size: NA
CDR3 DNA: TGTGCCAGCTCACCACCTTTACTAGCGGGGGAGTCCCACGAGCAGTACTTC
CDR3 protein: CASSPPLLAGESHEQYF

V gene: TRBV5-1
J gene: TRBJ2-5
D gene: TRBD2
clone size: NA
CDR3 DNA: TGCGCCAGCAGCTCGGGACTAGCGGGAGGGACGGCAGAGACCCAGTACTTC
CDR3 protein: CASSSGLAGGTAETQYF

V gene: TRBV7-9
J gene: TRBJ1-4
D gene: NA
clone size: NA
CDR3 DNA: TGTGCCAGCAGCCTGCCCCACGGAAATGAAAAACTGTTTTTT
CDR3 protein: CASSLPHGNEKLFF

V gene: TRBV11-2
J gene: TRBJ2-7
D gene: TRBD2
clone size: NA
CDR3 DNA: TGTGCCAGCAGCACCCGGCCCCCAGGGACTAGCACCTACGAGCAGTACTTC
CDR3 protein: CASSTRPPGTSTYEQYF

V gene: TRBV19
J gene: TRBJ2-7
D gene: NA
clone size: NA
CDR3 DNA: TGTGCCAGTAGTAAGGGGAACACCTACGAGCAGTACTTC
CDR3 protein: CASSKGNTYEQYF

V gene: TRBV9
J gene: TRBJ2-1
D gene: TRBD2
clone size: NA
CDR3 DNA: TGTGCCAGCAGCTCAGCTAGCGGGTTCTCCTACAATGAGCAGTTCTTC
CDR3 protein: CASSSASGFSYNEQFF

V gene: TRBV5-1
J gene: TRBJ2-1
D gene: TRBD2
clone size: NA
CDR3 DNA: TGCGCCAGCAGCTTTAGCGGGAGCCGATACAATGAGCAGTTCTTC
CDR3 protein: CASSFSGSRYNEQFF

V gene: TRBV11-2
J gene: TRBJ2-7
D gene: NA
clone size: NA
CDR3 DNA: TGTGCCAGCAGCCGAAGACTGGCCTACGAGCAGTACTTC
CDR3 protein: CASSRRLAYEQYF

V gene: TRBV18
J gene: TRBJ2-5
D gene: TRBD1
clone size: NA
CDR3 DNA: TGTGCCAGCTCACCACGGGACAGGGGGCCGGAGACCCAGTACTTC
CDR3 protein: CASSPRDRGPETQYF

V gene: TRBV5-1
J gene: TRBJ1-4
D gene: NA
clone size: NA
CDR3 DNA: TGCGCCAGCAGCTTGGATGCGGGAACTAATGAAAAACTGTTTTTT
CDR3 protein: CASSLDAGTNEKLFF

V gene: TRBV5-1
J gene: TRBJ2-5
D gene: NA
clone size: NA
CDR3 DNA: TGCGCCAGCAGCCCCTCAAACCAAAGAGAGACCCAGTACTTC
CDR3 protein: CASSPSNQRETQYF

V gene: TRBV19
J gene: TRBJ1-2
D gene: NA
clone size: NA
CDR3 DNA: TGTGCCAGTAGTATAGATTCGTATGGCTACACCTTC
CDR3 protein: CASSIDSYGYTF

V gene: TRBV5-1
J gene: TRBJ2-1
D gene: TRBD1
clone size: once
CDR3 DNA: TGCGCCAGCAGCTTGGCCCCCAACAGGGGGTCGTTAAATGAGCAGTTCTTC
CDR3 protein: CASSLAPNRGSLNEQFF

V gene: TRBV7-3
J gene: TRBJ1-2
D gene: TRBD1
clone size: NA
CDR3 DNA: TGTGCCACCGGGACAGGCGGGACTCGGGGCTACACCTTC
CDR3 protein: CATGTGGTRGYTF

V gene: TRBV19
J gene: TRBJ2-3
D gene: TRBD2
clone size: NA
CDR3 DNA: TGTGCCAGTAGGATTAGCGGGAGCCCAGGTACAGATACGCAGTATTTT
CDR3 protein: CASRISGSPGTDTQYF

V gene: TRBV12-5
J gene: TRBJ2-3
D gene: NA
clone size: NA
CDR3 DNA: TGTGCTAGTGCCGCGAGCACAGATACGCAGTATTTT
CDR3 protein: CASAASTDTQYF